These 11 T cell receptor beta chains originate from one sample sequenced in a study of beta chain features in type 1 diabetes. Study-level findings and limits: Shortening that was moderate but significant affected the TCRB CDR3s of Type 1 diabetes patients in all four CD4+ subsets.

TCRB transcripts that were expressed got sequenced, as all of the isolated RNA had been reverse transcribed. Assay used: immunoSEQ multiplex PCR; TCRdb lists only in-frame clones, some missing. The repertoire holds 250,000 to 300,000 clones, with around 22% as singletons. These receptors have no identified antigens. Sequences were obtained from naive CD4+ T cells from blood. These receptors were collected from a woman aged 25 to 39 with type 1 diabetes.

This clone was counted only a few times. J is TRBJ2-2 and V is TRBV4-1; TRBD2 might be the D (6 bases). This CDR3 is 15 amino acids long. Germline V CDR1 and CDR2: MGHRA, YSYEKL. Between the trimmed V and J ends, which lost 3 bases and 4 bases, there was a span of 12 bases. Written as DNA, the CDR3 is TGCGCCAGCAGCCACGGGCGGGGACTCACCGGGGAGCTGTTTTTT. It is translated as CASSHGRGLTGELFF.

This clone has a single count. The J gene is TRBJ2-1, the V gene TRBV5-1, with TRBD2 identical over 8 bases. The CDR3 length is 15 residues. In germline, CDR1 is SGHRS, CDR2 YFSETQ. V trimming: 4 bases; J trimming: 9 bases; junction bases outside the gene matches: 12. CDR3 residues: CASSRWTSQVGEQFF. In DNA form, the CDR3 reads TGCGCCAGCAGCCGGTGGACTAGCCAAGTGGGTGAGCAGTTCTTC.

V and J are TRBV5-4 and TRBJ2-1, with 8 nucleotides matching TRBD2. The CDR3 has 15 amino acids. CDR1 and CDR2 from the germline V gene are SGHNT and YYREEE (reference sequence). With 4 bases clipped from V and 6 bases from J, the junction kept 9 bases outside the gene matches. The CDR3 loop reads CASSGIAGGVNEQFF. Written as DNA, the CDR3 is TGTGCCAGCAGCGGTATTGCGGGAGGTGTCAATGAGCAGTTCTTC.

CDR3 nucleotides: TGTGCCTGGACTAAGACAGTCCACGAGCAGTACTTC. This sequence encodes CAWTKTVHEQYF. The gene calls are TRBV30 and TRBJ2-7; perhaps TRBD1 as D (5 bases). The CDR3 spans 12 residues. Germline CDR1 GTSNPN, CDR2 SVGIG (reference sequence). Trimming removed 4 bases at V and 5 bases at J, with 12 bases between.

This clone has a handful of counts. The J gene is TRBJ2-3, the V gene TRBV27; D call uncertain. From germline, CDR1 is MNHEY and CDR2 SMNVEV (reference sequence). The CDR3 has 13 amino acids. The V and J ends lost 8 bases and 5 bases respectively, with 14 bases between them. Written as DNA, the CDR3 is TGTGCCAGCGTGGGCTGGCGTAAAGATACGCAGTATTTT. It is translated as CASVGWRKDTQYF.

This clone was observed a few times. The chain combines TRBV19 with TRBJ1-2, with TRBD1 identical over 7 bases. The CDR3 totals 13 residues. The germline V gene encodes CDR1 LNHDA and CDR2 SQIVND (reference sequence). Germline trimming cut 3 bases from V and 2 bases from J; bases unmatched to any gene: 0. This CDR3 reads CASSMTGNYGYTF. The CDR3 bases are TGTGCCAGTAGTATGACAGGGAACTATGGCTACACCTTC.

A few counts support this clone. This chain joins TRBV7-9 and TRBJ1-1, with D maybe TRBD1 (5 bases). The V gene's germline CDR1 is SEHNR and CDR2 FQNEAQ (reference sequence). This CDR3 is 13 amino acids long. Trimming took 4 bases from V and 7 from J, leaving 13 bases between them. In DNA form, the CDR3 reads TGTGCCAGCAGCTCGCAGGGTTACGGTGAAGCTTTCTTT. It translates to CASSSQGYGEAFF.

This sequence joins TRBV29-1 and TRBJ2-3; tentative D call: TRBD1 (5 bases). Germline V gene sequence: CDR1 SQVTM, CDR2 ANQGSEA. This CDR3 has 15 amino acids. Trimming pared 7 bases from V and 3 bases from J, leaving 20 bases between. The CDR3 DNA is TGCAGCGCCATCACAGGATTGGGGCCGACAGATACGCAGTATTTT. Its protein product is CSAITGLGPTDTQYF.

V usage is TRBV29-1 and J usage is TRBJ1-5; 9 bases map to TRBD1. The CDR3 spans 13 residues. Germline CDR1 SQVTM, CDR2 ANQGSEA. After removal of 6 bases from V and 3 bases from J, the junction contained 3 bases not matched to a gene. This CDR3 is CSVGDRVNQPQHF. The CDR3 DNA is TGCAGCGTGGGGGACAGGGTCAATCAGCCCCAGCATTTT.

This chain joins TRBV6-5 and TRBJ1-4; TRBD1 might be the D (5 bases). This CDR3 comprises 15 residues. Trimming pared 0 bases from V and 3 bases from J, leaving 8 bases between. Germline-derived CDR1 and CDR2 are MNHEY and SVGAGI. The CDR3, as DNA: TGTGCCAGCAGTTACTCCAGGGCAGCTAATGAAAAACTGTTTTTT. Translating gives CASSYSRAANEKLFF.

This clone was picked up one time. The rearrangement joins TRBV6-5 to TRBJ2-3; 7 bases fit TRBD2. Trimming took 0 bases from V and 4 from J; bases not matched to a gene: 4. Germline V lookup: CDR1 MNHEY, CDR2 SVGAGI. CDR3 length: 15 amino acids. CDR3 residues: CASSYSTGGADTQYF. The CDR3 coding sequence is TGTGCCAGCAGTTACTCCACGGGAGGCGCAGATACGCAGTATTTT.